This T cell receptor (beta chain) was recovered during a study of blood T cell repertoires in COVID-19. Across the whole study: Some COVID-19 samples were acute and others convalescent; all came from the United States, Italy and Spain.

The CDR3 is 14 amino acids. The V gene lost 2 bases and the J gene lost 1 base, with 8 bases spanning the gap. The germline CDR1 and CDR2 sequences are MNHNY and SVGAGI (reference sequence). Assay: immunoSEQ multiplex PCR; the TCRdb copy retains only in-frame clones and omits some. Of about 240,000 clones in the sample, approximately 86% were seen once. The J gene is TRBJ1-1, the V gene TRBV6-6; no firm D call. This TCR was sampled from a woman in her sixties or seventies with active or convalescent COVID-19. The sequenced sample was peripheral blood. This chain's CDR3 is CASSYPERNTEAFF. The CDR3 DNA reads TGTGCCAGCAGTTACCCCGAGAGGAACACTGAAGCTTTCTTT.